The sequence of this TCR beta chain was determined in a study of regulatory T cells in long-lasting Graves disease. CDR3 length: 15 amino acids. V was clipped by 4 bases and J by 9 bases; unmatched bases: 15. CDR1 and CDR2 from the germline V gene are SNHLY and FYNNEI. Researchers made TCR beta libraries by using iRepertoire HTBI primers and running Arm-PCR on CDR3 regions. TCRdb re-analysed the multiplex PCR reads in MiXCR, keeping a single row per CDR3 protein. The sample yields more than 650,000 distinct CDR3 sequences, around 30% seen once. The time point here: persistent/refractory GD, antithyroid drugs over 5 years with positive TRAb. There was RNA extracted from PBMCs, and the TCR library was made from it. Those enrolled as patients came out of an endocrinology department in Xi'an, China. As for this clonotype: The target antigen is unknown.

Findings and limits, study-wide: Favoring TRBV28, TRBJ1-2 and TRBJ2-5 was a feature seen in persistent disease. Blood alone, not thyroid tissue, was studied.

The source was peripheral blood mononuclear cells (PBMCs), collected when the disease was refractory, from a patient treated with antithyroid drugs. The rearrangement uses TRBV2 and TRBJ2-7; TRBD1 aligns across 7 bases. The source of this sequence is a female donor with Graves disease. In DNA form, the CDR3 reads TGTGCCAGCAGTGGTGGACGAGACAGGGTCTCGGGGCAGTACTTC. This translates into CASSGGRDRVSGQYF. Based on the CDR3 plus reference TRBV2 and TRBJ2-7, the full variable domain is EPEVTQTPSHQVTQMGQEVILRCVPISNHLYFYWYRQILGQKVEFLVSFYNNEISEKSEIFDDQFSVERPDGSNFTLKIRSTKLEDSAMYFCASSGGRDRVSGQYFGPGTRLTVT.